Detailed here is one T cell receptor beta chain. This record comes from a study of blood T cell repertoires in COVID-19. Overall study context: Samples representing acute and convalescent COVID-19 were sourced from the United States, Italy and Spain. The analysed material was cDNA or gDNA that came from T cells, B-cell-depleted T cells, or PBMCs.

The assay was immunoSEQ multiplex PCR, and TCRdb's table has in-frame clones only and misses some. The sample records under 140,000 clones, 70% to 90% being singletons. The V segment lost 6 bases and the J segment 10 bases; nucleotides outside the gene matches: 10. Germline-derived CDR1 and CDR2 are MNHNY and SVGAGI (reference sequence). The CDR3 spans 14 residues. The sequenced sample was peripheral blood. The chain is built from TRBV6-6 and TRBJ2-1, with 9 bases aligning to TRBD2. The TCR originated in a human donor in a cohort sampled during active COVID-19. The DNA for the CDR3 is TGTGCCAGCAGCCCGCGGGGGGGGAGCCTAGAGCAGTTCTTC. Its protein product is CASSPRGGSLEQFF.